This T cell receptor beta chain was sequenced during a study of CD8+ T cells in alopecia areata. General observations from the study: Relative to normal scalp, lesional scalp, especially alopecia totalis/universalis, showed higher clonality. Expanded CD8+ clones among the top 100, and scalp clonality, were significantly decreased by tofacitinib.

Treatment described: oral pan-JAK inhibitor, 5-10 mg twice daily. Punch biopsies of lesional scalp, plus peripheral blood, were taken from alopecia areata patients. The CDR3 is 16 amino acids. CDR1 is PRHDT and CDR2 is FYEKMQ in the germline V gene (reference sequence). Trimming stripped 5 bases from V and 0 bases from J, with 14 bases between. Investigators isolated RNA and reverse transcribed it into cDNA to act as the sequencing template. The assay was immunoSEQ multiplex PCR, and TCRdb's table has in-frame clones only and misses some. The top ten clones hold 4% to 5% of a sample with approximately 210,000 clones, under 70% of them seen once. As concerns this clone: Antigen unknown.

The chain uses TRBV13 and TRBJ2-1; D unclear. The clonotype originates from a human donor with alopecia areata. The specimen was CD4+ T cells sorted from blood, collected at week 4, from a patient treated with tofacitinib. The chain's CDR3 is CASSTLGRRSYNEQFF. DNA for the CDR3: TGTGCCAGCAGCACTCTGGGCAGGCGCTCCTACAATGAGCAGTTCTTC.